The rows below give T cell receptor beta chains drawn from one sample of a study of T-cell memory formation after mild COVID-19. TCRdb reanalysed the 5' RACE reads using MiXCR and keeps one entry per CDR3 protein. The table records hundreds of thousands of distinct CDR3 sequences, roughly 18% of them present only once. The sequencing sample was made of PBMCs or a T cell subset sorted from them (not recorded which). Source of these receptors: an adult woman who had mild COVID-19 (a few samples of this study predate the infection). Cell type and time point are not known. CDR3s include the opening cysteine and the closing phenylalanine or tryptophan. D genes are given only for firm matches. Part of the rows lack a size; the others show once, few, many or a class for expanded clones.

d_call	v_call	clone_size	j_call	cdr3_aa	cdr3_nt
NA	TRBV4-3	NA	TRBJ2-6	CASSRPDRANVLTF	TGCGCCAGCAGCCGCCCGGATAGGGCCAACGTCCTGACTTTC
NA	TRBV12-3/TRBV12-4	few	TRBJ1-5	CASSLGGGQGSPQHF	TGTGCCAGCAGTTTAGGGGGGGGACAAGGGTCGCCCCAGCATTTT
TRBD1	TRBV6-2/TRBV6-3	few	TRBJ1-6	CASSRPGTANSPLHF	TGTGCCAGCAGCCGTCCCGGGACAGCTAATTCACCCCTCCACTTT
TRBD2	TRBV3-1	many	TRBJ2-4	CASSRGTSGGTAKNIQYF	TGTGCCAGCAGCCGAGGGACTAGCGGGGGGACGGCCAAAAACATTCAGTACTTC
TRBD1	TRBV3-1	few	TRBJ1-1	CASSARTGRLHTEAFF	TGTGCCAGCAGCGCACGGACAGGGAGATTGCACACTGAAGCTTTCTTT
NA	TRBV6-5	few	TRBJ2-6	CASSEESGGANVLTF	TGTGCCAGCAGTGAGGAATCGGGGGGGGCCAACGTCCTGACTTTC
NA	TRBV20-1	NA	TRBJ2-3	CSAPAGASTDTQYF	TGCAGTGCCCCCGCAGGAGCTAGCACAGATACGCAGTATTTT
TRBD1	TRBV6-6	few	TRBJ2-4	CASSYAGGAKNIQYF	TGTGCCAGCAGTTACGCAGGGGGAGCCAAAAACATTCAGTACTTC
TRBD1	TRBV12-3/TRBV12-4	NA	TRBJ1-6	CASSRQGESYNSPLHF	TGTGCCAGCAGCCGACAGGGCGAGTCCTATAATTCACCCCTCCACTTT
NA	TRBV7-8	few	TRBJ2-5	CASSTKVGIGETQYF	TGTGCCAGCAGCACCAAGGTGGGGATTGGAGAGACCCAGTACTTC
NA	TRBV7-8	many	TRBJ2-3	CASSLVAQGTDTQYF	TGTGCCAGCAGCTTAGTGGCTCAGGGCACAGATACGCAGTATTTT
NA	TRBV12-3/TRBV12-4	many	TRBJ2-3	CASSRSTNTDTQYF	TGTGCCAGCAGTAGATCAACAAACACAGATACGCAGTATTTT
TRBD1	TRBV18	NA	TRBJ1-1	CASSLTGGPDEAFF	TGTGCCAGCTCACTGACAGGGGGCCCGGATGAAGCTTTCTTT
NA	TRBV18	NA	TRBJ2-1	CASSPDLDNEQFF	TGTGCCAGCTCACCTGACCTGGACAATGAGCAGTTCTTC
NA	TRBV20-1	few	TRBJ2-5	CSVFPAGTLQETQYF	TGCAGTGTCTTCCCGGCGGGTACTCTCCAAGAGACCCAGTACTTC
NA	TRBV12-3/TRBV12-4	NA	TRBJ2-7	CASSLLGSAYEQYF	TGTGCCAGCAGTTTATTAGGGTCAGCCTACGAGCAGTACTTC
TRBD1	TRBV27	NA	TRBJ1-1	CASSLSIKGAGGAFF	TGTGCCAGCAGTTTATCGATCAAGGGGGCCGGGGGAGCTTTCTTT
TRBD2	TRBV3-1	NA	TRBJ2-1	CASSSRMVGRAGNEQFF	TGTGCCAGCAGCTCCAGGATGGTCGGGAGGGCCGGCAATGAGCAGTTCTTC
NA	TRBV12-3/TRBV12-4	many	TRBJ2-7	CASSFSSAGTYEQYF	TGTGCCAGCAGTTTTTCCAGCGCAGGGACCTACGAGCAGTACTTC
NA	TRBV18	NA	TRBJ2-7	CASSLEGVAPYEQYF	TGTGCCAGCTCACTTGAAGGGGTGGCGCCCTACGAGCAGTACTTC
NA	TRBV6-1	NA	TRBJ1-6	CASSESLSPLHF	TGTGCCAGCAGTGAATCCCTCTCACCCCTCCACTTT
TRBD1	TRBV12-3/TRBV12-4	many	TRBJ2-3	CASSLGQGVTDTQYF	TGTGCCAGCAGTTTAGGACAGGGGGTCACAGATACGCAGTATTTT
TRBD2	TRBV7-8	few	TRBJ2-1	CASSINGGAAFYNEQFF	TGTGCCAGCAGCATTAACGGGGGGGCCGCATTCTACAATGAGCAGTTCTTC
NA	TRBV11-2	few	TRBJ2-7	CASSLEGGVEQYF	TGTGCCAGCAGCTTAGAAGGGGGGGTCGAGCAGTACTTC
TRBD1	TRBV5-1	few	TRBJ2-1	CASQAGQGYNEQFF	TGCGCCAGCCAGGCCGGACAGGGCTACAATGAGCAGTTCTTC
NA	TRBV14	few	TRBJ1-1	CASSPTFNPEAFF	TGTGCCAGCAGCCCTACCTTCAACCCTGAAGCTTTCTTT
NA	TRBV24-1	few	TRBJ2-1	CATSDLDSDEQFF	TGTGCCACCAGTGATTTGGATTCCGATGAGCAGTTCTTC
NA	TRBV5-1	NA	TRBJ2-7	CASSLPDGGGRRTDEQYF	TGCGCCAGCAGCCTACCGGATGGCGGGGGCCGGAGGACTGACGAGCAGTACTTC
NA	TRBV6-6	few	TRBJ2-3	CASSYSRGGKDTQYF	TGTGCCAGCAGTTACTCGCGTGGGGGCAAGGATACGCAGTATTTT
TRBD1	TRBV5-5	NA	TRBJ2-3	CASSGRDRVLGTDTQYF	TGTGCCAGCAGCGGCCGGGACAGGGTTCTTGGCACAGATACGCAGTATTTT
TRBD2	TRBV7-2	NA	TRBJ2-3	CASSLRTSGVDGDTQYF	TGTGCCAGCAGCTTAAGGACTAGCGGGGTAGATGGAGATACGCAGTATTTT
NA	TRBV9	few	TRBJ2-1	CASSVGWGRNYNEQFF	TGTGCCAGCAGCGTAGGCTGGGGGAGAAATTACAATGAGCAGTTCTTC
TRBD2	TRBV4-3	NA	TRBJ2-3	CASSLTSGSNTDTQYF	TGCGCCAGCAGTCTAACTAGCGGGAGTAATACAGATACGCAGTATTTT
TRBD1	TRBV10-3	NA	TRBJ1-1	CATSLGQGSKREAFF	TGTGCCACCTCACTGGGACAGGGGTCCAAAAGGGAAGCTTTCTTT
TRBD2	TRBV5-6	few	TRBJ2-3	CASSFHTREGPDTQYF	TGTGCCAGCAGCTTCCATACCCGGGAGGGACCAGATACGCAGTATTTT
NA	TRBV7-6	many	TRBJ1-3	CASSPGSSSGNTIYF	TGTGCCAGCAGCCCCGGCTCGAGCTCTGGAAACACCATATATTTT